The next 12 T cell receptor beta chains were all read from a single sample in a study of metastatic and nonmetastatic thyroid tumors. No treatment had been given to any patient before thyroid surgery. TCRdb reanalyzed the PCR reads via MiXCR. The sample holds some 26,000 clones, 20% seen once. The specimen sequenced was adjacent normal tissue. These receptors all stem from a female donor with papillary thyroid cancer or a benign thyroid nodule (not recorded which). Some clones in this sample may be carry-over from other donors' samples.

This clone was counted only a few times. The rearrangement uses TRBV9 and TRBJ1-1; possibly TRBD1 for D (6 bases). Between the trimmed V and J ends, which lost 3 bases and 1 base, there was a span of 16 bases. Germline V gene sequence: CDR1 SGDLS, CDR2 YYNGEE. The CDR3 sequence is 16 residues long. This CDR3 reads CASSAGHQGSNTEAFF. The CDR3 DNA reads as TGTGCCAGCAGCGCAGGCCACCAGGGGTCGAACACTGAAGCTTTCTTT.

CDR3 nucleotides: TGCAGTGCTAGAGATGGGGGCCACGGGGAAGCTTTCTTT. It codes for CSARDGGHGEAFF. The chain has TRBV20-1 and TRBJ1-1, with a possible D match to TRBD1 (6 bases). Between the trimmed V and J ends, which lost 0 bases and 8 bases, there was a span of 13 bases. The CDR3 loop spans 13 amino acids. Germline CDR1 is DFQATT and CDR2 is SNEGSKA (reference sequence).

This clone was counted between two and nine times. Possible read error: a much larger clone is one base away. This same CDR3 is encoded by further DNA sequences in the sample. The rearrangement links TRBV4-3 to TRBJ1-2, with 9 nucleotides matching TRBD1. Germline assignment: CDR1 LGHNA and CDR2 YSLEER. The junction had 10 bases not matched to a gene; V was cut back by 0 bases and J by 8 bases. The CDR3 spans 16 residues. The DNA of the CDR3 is TGCGCCAGCAGCCAAGATTGGACAGGGGTCTTCGGCGGCTACACCTTC. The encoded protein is CASSQDWTGVFGGYTF.

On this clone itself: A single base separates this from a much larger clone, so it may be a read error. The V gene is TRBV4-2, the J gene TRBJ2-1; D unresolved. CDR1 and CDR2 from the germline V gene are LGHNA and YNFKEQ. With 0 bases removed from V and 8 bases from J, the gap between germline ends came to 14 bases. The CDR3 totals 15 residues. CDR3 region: CASSQDYGPMDEQFF. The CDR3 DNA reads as TGTGCCAGCAGCCAAGATTACGGCCCTATGGATGAGCAGTTCTTC.

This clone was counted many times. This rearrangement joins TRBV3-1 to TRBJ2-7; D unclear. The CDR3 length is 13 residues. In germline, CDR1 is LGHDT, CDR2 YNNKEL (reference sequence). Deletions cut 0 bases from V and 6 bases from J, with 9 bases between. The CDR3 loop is CASSQELPGEQYF. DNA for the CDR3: TGTGCCAGCAGCCAAGAACTGCCGGGCGAGCAGTACTTC.

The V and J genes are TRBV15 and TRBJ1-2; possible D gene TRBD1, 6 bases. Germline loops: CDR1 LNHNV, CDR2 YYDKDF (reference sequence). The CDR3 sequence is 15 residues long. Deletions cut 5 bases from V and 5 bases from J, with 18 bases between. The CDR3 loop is CATSHEGGRGYGYTF. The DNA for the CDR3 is TGTGCCACCAGCCACGAGGGGGGGCGCGGGTATGGCTACACCTTC.

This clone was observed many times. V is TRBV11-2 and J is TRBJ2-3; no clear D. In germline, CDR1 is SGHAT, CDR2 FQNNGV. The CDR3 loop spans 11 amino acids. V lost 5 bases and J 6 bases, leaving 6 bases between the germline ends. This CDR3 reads CASSVSDTQYF. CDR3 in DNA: TGTGCCAGCAGCGTCTCGGATACGCAGTATTTT.

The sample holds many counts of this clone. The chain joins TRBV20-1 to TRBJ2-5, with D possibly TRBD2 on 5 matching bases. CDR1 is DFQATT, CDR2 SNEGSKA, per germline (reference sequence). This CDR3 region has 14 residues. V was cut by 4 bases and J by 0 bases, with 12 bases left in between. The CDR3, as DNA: TGCAGTGCTACACGAGGAGGACACCAAGAGACCCAGTACTTC. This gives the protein CSATRGGHQETQYF.

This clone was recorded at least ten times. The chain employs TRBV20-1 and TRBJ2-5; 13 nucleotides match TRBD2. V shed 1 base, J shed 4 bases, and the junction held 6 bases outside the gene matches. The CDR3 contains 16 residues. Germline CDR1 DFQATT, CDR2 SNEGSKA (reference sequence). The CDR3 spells CSARGGLAGVVETQYF. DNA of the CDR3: TGCAGTGCTAGAGGCGGACTAGCGGGAGTGGTAGAGACCCAGTACTTC.

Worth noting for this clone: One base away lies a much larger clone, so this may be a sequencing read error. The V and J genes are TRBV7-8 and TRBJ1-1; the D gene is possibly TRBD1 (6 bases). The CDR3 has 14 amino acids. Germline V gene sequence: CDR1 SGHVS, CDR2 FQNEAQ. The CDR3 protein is CASSSNRVITEALF. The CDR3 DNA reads TGTGCCAGCAGCTCTAACAGGGTAATTACTGAAGCTCTCTTT.

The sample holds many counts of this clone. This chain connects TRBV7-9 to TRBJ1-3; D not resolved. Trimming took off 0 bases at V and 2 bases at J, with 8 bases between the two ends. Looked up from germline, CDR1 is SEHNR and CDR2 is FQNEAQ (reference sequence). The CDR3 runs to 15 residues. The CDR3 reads CASSLAGTAGNTIYF. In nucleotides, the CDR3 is TGTGCCAGCAGCTTAGCCGGAACGGCTGGAAACACCATATATTTT.

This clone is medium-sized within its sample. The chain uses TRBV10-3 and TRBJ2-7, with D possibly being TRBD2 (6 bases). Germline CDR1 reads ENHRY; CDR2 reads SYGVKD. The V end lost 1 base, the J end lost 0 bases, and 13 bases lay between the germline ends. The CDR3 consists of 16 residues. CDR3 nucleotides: TGTGCCATCAGTGAGTTGTGGGACTCCTCCTCCTACGAGCAGTACTTC. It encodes CAISELWDSSSYEQYF.